The subject of this entry is one T cell receptor beta chain. Its antigen is undetermined. V was pared by 7 bases and J by 2 bases, with 12 bases between. The CDR3 totals 15 residues. CDR1 and CDR2 from the germline V gene are LNHDA and SQIVND (reference sequence). The data originate from a study of cytomegalovirus exposure and HLA in healthy donors. Primers: 60 Vbeta forward and 13 Jbeta reverse. Profiled with immunoSEQ multiplex PCR; TCRdb holds only in-frame clones, not every one. Among 100,000 to 150,000 clones listed, about 80% were seen once. Notes on the study in general: Despite most TCR sequences being rare, some public TCRs occurred in many donors. Available immune exposure information was restricted to CMV serostatus only. Later on, an analysis showed TCR association rates differing by HLA locus, with DRB1 the most and HLA-C the fewest. Among the sequence variants, a highly shared cluster was likely an artifact of sequencing.

The sequencing sample was made of PBMCs. V is TRBV19 and J is TRBJ2-6; no firm D call. The TCR comes from a man in his thirties or forties in good health and CMV-seronegative. The CDR3 spells CASIEVSPGANVLTF. CDR3 nucleotide sequence: TGTGCCAGTATCGAGGTATCACCTGGGGCCAACGTCCTGACTTTC.